Listed below are T cell receptor beta chains from one sample, sequenced in a study of T cells in tuberculosis. TCRdb's table, derived via immunoSEQ multiplex PCR, lists solely in-frame clones and lacks some. Among some 29,000 clones listed, nearly 90% were seen once. Sequenced sample: PBMCs. The receptors were gathered from a donor aged 10-29 years with latent tuberculosis or without tuberculosis infection. CDR3s include the opening cysteine and the closing phenylalanine or tryptophan. Fields, in order: J gene, V gene, clone size, CDR3 length, D gene, CDR3 protein, CDR3 DNA. A D gene is named only where the DNA matches it firmly. The size of a clone is reported for some rows only, either as once, few or many, or as a class for expanded clones.

TRBJ1-1 TRBV4-1 - 15 - CASSQEGSGTAEAFF TGCGCCAGCAGCCAAGAAGGTAGCGGGACGGCTGAAGCTTTCTTT
TRBJ1-4 TRBV10-3 few 14 - CAISEVPKEEKLFF TGTGCCATCAGTGAGGTCCCGAAAGAGGAAAAACTGTTTTTT
TRBJ2-7 TRBV28 - 13 - CASSLGGGYEQYF TGTGCCAGCAGTTTAGGGGGAGGCTACGAGCAGTACTTC
TRBJ1-2 TRBV7-8 - 14 TRBD1 CASSSLQGALGYTF TGTGCCAGCAGCTCACTTCAGGGGGCGCTGGGCTACACCTTC
TRBJ1-6 TRBV5-6 - 15 TRBD1 CASRKGDRVASPLHF TGTGCCAGCAGAAAGGGGGACAGGGTAGCTTCACCCCTCCACTTT
TRBJ2-1 TRBV5-1 once 15 TRBD1 CASSLADRDRDEQFF TGCGCCAGCAGCTTGGCGGACAGGGATAGGGATGAGCAGTTCTTC
TRBJ1-1 TRBV28 - 14 - CASSQTTGNTEAFF TGTGCCAGCAGTCAAACCACAGGGAACACTGAAGCTTTCTTT
TRBJ1-5 TRBV6-6 - 15 - CASVSEQALNQPQHF TGTGCCAGCGTGTCGGAACAGGCACTCAATCAGCCCCAGCATTTT
TRBJ2-7 TRBV4-3 - 14 - CASSQDWGRYEQYF TGCGCCAGCAGCCAAGATTGGGGGAGGTACGAGCAGTACTTC
TRBJ2-2 TRBV28 - 15 - CASSSQGPGAGELFF TGTGCCAGCAGTTCCCAAGGTCCGGGTGCCGGGGAGCTGTTTTTT
TRBJ1-3 TRBV5-1 - 15 TRBD1 CASSLGTGAGNTIYF TGCGCCAGCAGCTTGGGGACAGGGGCAGGAAACACCATATATTTT
TRBJ2-7 TRBV29-1 - 13 TRBD1 CSVTSDRGYEQYF TGCAGCGTCACTTCGGACAGGGGCTACGAGCAGTACTTC
TRBJ2-1 TRBV7-2 - 15 TRBD2 CASSRDYVSYNEQFF TGTGCCAGCAGCCGGGACTACGTCTCCTACAATGAGCAGTTCTTC
TRBJ1-4 TRBV7-8 - 17 - CASSPRDFGATNEKLFF TGTGCCAGCAGCCCACGGGACTTCGGGGCAACTAATGAAAAACTGTTTTTT
TRBJ1-3 TRBV11-2 - 15 - CASSLGAGLGNTIYF TGTGCCAGCAGCTTAGGGGCAGGGCTGGGAAACACCATATATTTT
TRBJ2-3 TRBV7-6 - 14 - CASSLVSEADTQYF TGTGCCAGCAGCTTAGTAAGTGAGGCGGATACGCAGTATTTT
TRBJ2-6 TRBV6-1 - 17 - CASSGTVGVGGANVLTF TGTGCCAGCAGTGGGACAGTGGGGGTTGGGGGGGCCAACGTCCTGACTTTC
TRBJ2-1 TRBV10-3 - 13 - CAIRGSSHNEQFF TGTGCCATCAGGGGGTCTAGCCACAATGAGCAGTTCTTC
TRBJ1-1 TRBV28 - 13 TRBD1 CAGKTGVRTEAFF TGTGCCGGTAAGACAGGGGTGAGGACTGAAGCTTTCTTT